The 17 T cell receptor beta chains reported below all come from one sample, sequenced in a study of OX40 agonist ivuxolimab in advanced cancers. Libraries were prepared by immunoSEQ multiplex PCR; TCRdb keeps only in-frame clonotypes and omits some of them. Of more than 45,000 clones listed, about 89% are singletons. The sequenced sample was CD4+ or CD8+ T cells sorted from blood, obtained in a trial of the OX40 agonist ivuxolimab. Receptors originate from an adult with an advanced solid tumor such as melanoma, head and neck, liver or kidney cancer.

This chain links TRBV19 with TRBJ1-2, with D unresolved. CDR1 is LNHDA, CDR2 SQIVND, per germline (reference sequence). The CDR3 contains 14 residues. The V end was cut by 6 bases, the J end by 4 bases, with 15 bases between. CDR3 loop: CASRNTREGYGYTF. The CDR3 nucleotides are TGTGCCAGTAGAAATACTAGGGAAGGCTATGGCTACACCTTC.

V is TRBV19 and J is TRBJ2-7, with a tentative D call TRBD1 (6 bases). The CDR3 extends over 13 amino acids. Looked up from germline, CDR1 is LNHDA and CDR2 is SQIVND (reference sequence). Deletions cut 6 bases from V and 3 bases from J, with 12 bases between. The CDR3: CASSLQGNYEQYF. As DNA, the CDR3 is TGTGCCAGTAGCCTACAGGGAAACTACGAGCAGTACTTC.

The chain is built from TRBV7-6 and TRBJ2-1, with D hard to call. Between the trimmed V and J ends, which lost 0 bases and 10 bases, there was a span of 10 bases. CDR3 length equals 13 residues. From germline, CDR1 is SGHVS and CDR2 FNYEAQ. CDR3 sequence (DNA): TGTGCCAGCAGCTTAGCGGGTAGGGTAGAGCAGTTCTTC. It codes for CASSLAGRVEQFF.

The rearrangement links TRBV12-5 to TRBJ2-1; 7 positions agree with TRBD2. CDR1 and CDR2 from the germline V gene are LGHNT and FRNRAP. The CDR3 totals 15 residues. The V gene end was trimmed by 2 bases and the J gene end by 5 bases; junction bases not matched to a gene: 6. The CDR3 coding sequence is TGTGCTAGTGGTTTGAGGAGCGGGACTAACAATGAGCAGTTCTTC. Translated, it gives CASGLRSGTNNEQFF.

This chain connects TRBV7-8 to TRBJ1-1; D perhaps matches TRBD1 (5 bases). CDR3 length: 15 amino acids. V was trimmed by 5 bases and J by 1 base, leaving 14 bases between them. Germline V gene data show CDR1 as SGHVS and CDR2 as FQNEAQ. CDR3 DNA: TGTGCCAGCAGCCGCCGGGCTCAGGGGAACACTGAAGCTTTCTTT. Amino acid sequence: CASSRRAQGNTEAFF.

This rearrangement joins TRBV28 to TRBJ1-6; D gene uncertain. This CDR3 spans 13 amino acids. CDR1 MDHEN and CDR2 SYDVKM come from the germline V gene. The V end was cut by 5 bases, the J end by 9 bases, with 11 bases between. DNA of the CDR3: TGTGCCAGCAGTCCCCCCCGAGGTTCACCCCTCCACTTT. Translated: CASSPPRGSPLHF.

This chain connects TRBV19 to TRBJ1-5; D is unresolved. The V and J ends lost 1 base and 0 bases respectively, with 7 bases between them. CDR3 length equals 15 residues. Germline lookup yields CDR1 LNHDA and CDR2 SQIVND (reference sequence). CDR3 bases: TGTGCCAGTAGTATAGGACACTTTAGCAATCAGCCCCAGCATTTT. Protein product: CASSIGHFSNQPQHF.

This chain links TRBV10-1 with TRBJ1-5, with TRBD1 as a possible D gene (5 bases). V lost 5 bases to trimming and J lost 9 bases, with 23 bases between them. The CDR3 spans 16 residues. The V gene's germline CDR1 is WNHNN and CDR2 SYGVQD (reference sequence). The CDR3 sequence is CASSWSYQGKSGPQHF. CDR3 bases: TGCGCCAGCAGTTGGTCTTACCAGGGCAAGAGCGGGCCCCAGCATTTT.

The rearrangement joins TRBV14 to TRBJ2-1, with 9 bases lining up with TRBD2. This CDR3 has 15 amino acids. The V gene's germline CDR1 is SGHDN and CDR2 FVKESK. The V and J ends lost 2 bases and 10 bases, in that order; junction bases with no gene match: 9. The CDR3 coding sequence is TGTGCCAGCAGCCAACTAGCGGGACCCGCCGTGGAGCAGTTCTTC. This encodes CASSQLAGPAVEQFF.

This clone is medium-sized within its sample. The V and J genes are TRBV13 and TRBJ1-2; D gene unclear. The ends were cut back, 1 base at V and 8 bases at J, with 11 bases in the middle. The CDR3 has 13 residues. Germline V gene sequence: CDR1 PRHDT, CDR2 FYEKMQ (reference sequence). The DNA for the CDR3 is TGTGCCAGCAGCTTAGCCCGGGGAGGCGGCTACACCTTC. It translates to CASSLARGGGYTF. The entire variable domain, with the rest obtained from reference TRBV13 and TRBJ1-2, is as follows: AAGVIQSPRHLIKEKRETATLKCYPIPRHDTVYWYQQGPGQDPQFLISFYEKMQSDKGSIPDRFSAQQFSDYHSELNMSSLELGDSALYFCASSLARGGGYTFGSGTRLTVV.

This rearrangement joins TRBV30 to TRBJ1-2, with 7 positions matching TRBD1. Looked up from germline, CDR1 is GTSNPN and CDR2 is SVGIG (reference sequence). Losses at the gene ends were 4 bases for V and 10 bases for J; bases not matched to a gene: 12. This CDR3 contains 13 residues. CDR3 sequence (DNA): TGTGCCTGGATTCCCCCGGGACAGCGCTCCTACACCTTC. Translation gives CAWIPPGQRSYTF.

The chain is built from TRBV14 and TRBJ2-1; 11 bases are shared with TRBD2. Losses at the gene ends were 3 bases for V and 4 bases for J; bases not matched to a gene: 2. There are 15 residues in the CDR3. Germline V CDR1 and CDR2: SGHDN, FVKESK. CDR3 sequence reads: CASSQTSGVYNEQFF. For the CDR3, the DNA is TGTGCCAGCAGCCAGACTAGCGGGGTATACAATGAGCAGTTCTTC.

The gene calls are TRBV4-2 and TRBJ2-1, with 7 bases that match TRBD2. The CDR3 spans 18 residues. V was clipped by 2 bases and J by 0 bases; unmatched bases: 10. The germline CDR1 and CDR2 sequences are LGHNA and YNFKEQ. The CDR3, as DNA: TGTGCCAGCAGCCAACATTTAGCGGGTGGAAGCTCCTACAATGAGCAGTTCTTC. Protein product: CASSQHLAGGSSYNEQFF.

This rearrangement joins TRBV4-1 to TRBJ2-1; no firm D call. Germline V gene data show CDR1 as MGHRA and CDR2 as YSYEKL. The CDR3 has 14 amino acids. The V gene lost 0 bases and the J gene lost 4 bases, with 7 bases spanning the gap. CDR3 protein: CASSQDNAYNEQFF. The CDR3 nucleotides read TGCGCCAGCAGCCAAGATAACGCTTACAATGAGCAGTTCTTC.

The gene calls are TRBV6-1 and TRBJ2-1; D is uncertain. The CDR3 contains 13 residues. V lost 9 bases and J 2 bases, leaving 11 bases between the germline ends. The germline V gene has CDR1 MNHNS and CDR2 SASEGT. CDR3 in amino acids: CASTRSTYNEQFF. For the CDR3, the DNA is TGTGCCAGTACTCGCTCGACCTACAATGAGCAGTTCTTC.

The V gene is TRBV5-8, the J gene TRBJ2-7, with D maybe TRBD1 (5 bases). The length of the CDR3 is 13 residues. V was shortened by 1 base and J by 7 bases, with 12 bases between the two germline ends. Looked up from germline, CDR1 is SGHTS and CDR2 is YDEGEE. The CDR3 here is CASSLQGAYEQYF. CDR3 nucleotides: TGTGCCAGCAGCTTGCAAGGGGCTTATGAGCAGTACTTC.

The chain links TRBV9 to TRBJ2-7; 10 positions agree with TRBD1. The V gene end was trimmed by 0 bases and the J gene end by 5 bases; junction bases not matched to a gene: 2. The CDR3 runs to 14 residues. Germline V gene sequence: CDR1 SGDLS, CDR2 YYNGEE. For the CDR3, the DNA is TGTGCCAGCAGCGTAGGGGACAGGGGTGACGAGCAGTACGTC. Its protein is CASSVGDRGDEQYV.